A selection of T cell receptor beta chains follows, all from one sample in a study of T cells after posttransplantation cyclophosphamide. Repertoires were generated with immunoSEQ multiplex PCR, while TCRdb's copy carries only in-frame clones and drops some. Observed in the sample are 7,500 to 8,000 clones, none of them singletons. The sample consisted of PBMCs, taken after allogeneic stem cell transplant with posttransplant cyclophosphamide. Receptors were obtained from a young adult male patient who received an allogeneic stem cell transplant from an unrelated donor, was CMV-positive, and had acute and chronic GVHD. The graft donor may have given rise to some T cells. Each CDR3 is given without its conserved first and last residue.

V gene: TRBV28
J gene: TRBJ2-6
CDR3 protein: ASSSRMRGFSSGANVLT

V gene: TRBV29-1
J gene: TRBJ2-5
CDR3 protein: SVLTTGGGETQY

V gene: TRBV11-2
J gene: TRBJ1-6
CDR3 protein: ASSLGDRGQNSPLH

V gene: TRBV12-5
J gene: TRBJ2-5
CDR3 protein: ASGPGTRFETQY

V gene: TRBV6-5
J gene: TRBJ2-5
CDR3 protein: ASSPAGQQETQY

V gene: TRBV9
J gene: TRBJ2-5
CDR3 protein: ASTSLAGSQETQY

V gene: TRBV19
J gene: TRBJ1-1
CDR3 protein: ASGVDTGAF

V gene: TRBV2
J gene: TRBJ1-2
CDR3 protein: ASSGQVYGYT

V gene: TRBV19
J gene: TRBJ1-2
CDR3 protein: ASSTTGQVTDYGYT

V gene: TRBV7-7
J gene: TRBJ2-2
CDR3 protein: ASSLVGTAAPSTGEPF

V gene: TRBV6-5
J gene: TRBJ2-1
CDR3 protein: ASSLAGAYNEQF

V gene: TRBV6-1
J gene: TRBJ2-7
CDR3 protein: ASSELVGRTGVYEQY

V gene: TRBV11-2
J gene: TRBJ2-3
CDR3 protein: ASSFTSGYTDTQY

V gene: TRBV5-6
J gene: TRBJ1-2
CDR3 protein: ASSLEGVRRNYGYT

V gene: TRBV15
J gene: TRBJ2-3
CDR3 protein: ATSSKGTGNTDTQY

V gene: TRBV6-5
J gene: TRBJ2-1
CDR3 protein: ASSSSLAGDSQF

V gene: TRBV9
J gene: TRBJ1-2
CDR3 protein: ASSVGWSYGYT

V gene: TRBV19
J gene: TRBJ2-1
CDR3 protein: ASSRTAGVNEQF

V gene: TRBV5-1
J gene: TRBJ2-6
CDR3 protein: ASSFNSISGANVLT

V gene: TRBV5-6
J gene: TRBJ2-5
CDR3 protein: ASSLGRDTFRETQY

V gene: TRBV29-1
J gene: TRBJ1-5
CDR3 protein: SVEDRGQPQH

V gene: TRBV7-3
J gene: TRBJ1-1
CDR3 protein: ASSFSSTGSYAF

V gene: TRBV15
J gene: TRBJ2-6
CDR3 protein: ATSRDGGADRSGANVLT

V gene: TRBV18
J gene: TRBJ1-1
CDR3 protein: ASSATGNEAF

V gene: TRBV28
J gene: TRBJ1-2
CDR3 protein: ASSSVNYGYT